The next 17 T cell receptor beta chains were all read from a single sample in a study of T-cell reconstitution after alpha-beta-depleted transplantation in children. Molecular barcoding with unique molecular identifiers was used for the TCRbeta library. In TCRdb, the PCR reads were re-called with MiXCR into one record per CDR3 protein. The table shows roughly 400,000 distinct CDR3 sequences, with roughly 21% occurring only once. The sample consisted of PBMCs from the stem cell graft donor, taken from the stem cell graft. These receptors all come from a human donor who donated a stem cell graft to a child with acute myeloid leukemia.

The sample holds a few counts of this clonotype. The rearrangement joins TRBV21-1 to TRBJ2-5; the table's D call, TRBD2, was not checked against the DNA. TRBV21-1 is flagged as a pseudogene. The CDR3 extends over 17 amino acids. DNA of the CDR3: TGTGCCAGCAGCAAAGAGGGGCTAGCGGTGTTCCAAGAGACCCAGTACTTC. Its protein is CASSKEGLAVFQETQYF.

The sample holds many counts of this clonotype. The chain uses TRBV20-1 and TRBJ2-7, with 12 bases identical to TRBD2. V trimming: 3 bases; J trimming: 5 bases; junction bases outside the gene matches: 20. The CDR3 contains 19 residues. Germline CDR1 DFQATT, CDR2 SNEGSKA (reference sequence). This chain's CDR3 is CSASGGGLAGGRKIHEQYF. In nucleotides, the CDR3 is TGCAGTGCTAGTGGGGGTGGTCTAGCGGGAGGGCGAAAGATCCACGAGCAGTACTTC.

This clonotype appeared a few times. This chain links TRBV12-3 or TRBV12-4 with TRBJ1-2, with 8 nucleotides matching TRBD1. This CDR3 is 13 amino acids long. The junction had 6 bases not matched to a gene; V was cut back by 6 bases and J by 6 bases. Written as DNA, the CDR3 is TGTGCCAGCAGAGAGACAGGGGACCATGGCTACACCTTC. The encoded protein is CASRETGDHGYTF.

This clonotype was detected only a few times. This chain joins TRBV4-3 and TRBJ1-2, with no clear D. The CDR3 totals 15 residues. V lost 0 bases to trimming and J lost 6 bases, with 14 bases between them. Germline CDR1 and CDR2: LGHNA and YSLEER. In nucleotides, the CDR3 is TGCGCCAGCAGCCAAGAGATAGGGTACTCAGATGGCTACACCTTC. Protein: CASSQEIGYSDGYTF.

Many counts were recorded for this clonotype. The chain uses TRBV7-6 and TRBJ2-1; TRBD1 might be the D (8 bases). CDR3 size: 15 residues. CDR1 is SGHVS and CDR2 is FNYEAQ in the germline V gene. Trimming left V 8 bases short and J 1 base short, with 15 bases between. The DNA for the CDR3 is TGTGCCAGCTCCACAGGGGGGGGATCCTACAATGAGCAGTTCTTC. Its translation is CASSTGGGSYNEQFF.

This chain links TRBV20-1 with TRBJ2-1; D is uncertain. CDR3 length: 10 amino acids. The germline V gene encodes CDR1 DFQATT and CDR2 SNEGSKA (reference sequence). Trimming left V 0 bases short and J 10 bases short, with 4 bases between. CDR3 protein: CSARDREQFF. CDR3 coding DNA: TGCAGTGCTAGAGATCGGGAGCAGTTCTTC.

To note about this clonotype: Since no conserved phenylalanine or tryptophan closes the CDR3, a read error is the likely cause. CDR3 region: CASSLGDTYNEQFY. The CDR3 nucleotides read TGTGCCAGCAGTCTAGGGGACACATACAATGAGCAGTTCTAC. The V call is TRBV12-3 or TRBV12-4, the J call TRBJ2-1, with TRBD1 as a possible D gene (6 bases). The length of the CDR3 is 14 residues. V dropped 5 bases and J dropped 4 bases, with 12 bases sitting between them.

This clonotype was seen only a few times. The gene calls are TRBV9 and TRBJ2-1, with 9 bases identical to TRBD2. V lost 1 base and J lost 7; bases outside the gene matches: 0. CDR3 size: 13 residues. Germline assignment: CDR1 SGDLS and CDR2 YYNGEE. As DNA, the CDR3 is TGTGCCAGCAGCGTACTAGCGGGGAATGAGCAGTTCTTC. Translation: CASSVLAGNEQFF.

This clonotype was seen just once. This chain connects TRBV29-1 to TRBJ1-4; D uncertain. Germline V gene sequence: CDR1 SQVTM, CDR2 ANQGSEA. The CDR3 is 14 residues long. Deletions cut 7 bases from V and 3 bases from J, with 15 bases between. The CDR3 DNA is TGCAGCGCCGGAGATAGAACAGCTAATGAAAAACTGTTTTTT. Encoded protein: CSAGDRTANEKLFF.

In this sample, this clonotype turned up a few times. The J gene is TRBJ2-1, the V gene TRBV20-1, with TRBD2 matching over 9 bases. The CDR3 runs 15 residues. With 3 bases clipped from V and 4 bases from J, the junction kept 7 bases outside the gene matches. Germline assignment: CDR1 DFQATT and CDR2 SNEGSKA (reference sequence). CDR3 DNA: TGCAGTGCTAGTCAGGGACTAGCAGTATACAATGAGCAGTTCTTC. Amino acid sequence: CSASQGLAVYNEQFF.

The chain links TRBV12-3 or TRBV12-4 to TRBJ2-5; tentative D call: TRBD2 (5 bases). This CDR3 has 14 residues. V was trimmed by 3 bases and J by 5 bases, leaving 13 bases between them. Here the CDR3 DNA reads TGTGCCAGCAGTTTCGAGGGAATGAGGGAGACCCAGTACTTC. It encodes CASSFEGMRETQYF.

The rearrangement joins TRBV24-1 to TRBJ2-1; D might be TRBD2 (6 bases). Trimming cost V 4 bases and J 4 bases, with 10 bases left between them. The V gene's germline CDR1 is KGHDR and CDR2 SFDVKD. The CDR3 runs 14 residues. CDR3 coding DNA: TGTGCCACCAGTGAAGTTGGGGGGTACAATGAGCAGTTCTTC. Amino acid sequence: CATSEVGGYNEQFF.

This chain links TRBV20-1 with TRBJ2-1, with D tentatively TRBD1 (5 bases). Trimming cost V 0 bases and J 6 bases, with 15 bases left between them. The CDR3 sequence is 15 residues long. Germline V gives CDR1 DFQATT, CDR2 SNEGSKA (reference sequence). This CDR3 is CSARDPQGFGNEQFF. In DNA, the CDR3 is TGCAGTGCTAGAGATCCTCAGGGATTTGGCAATGAGCAGTTCTTC.

The chain links TRBV10-3 to TRBJ2-7; a possible D gene is TRBD2 (6 bases). The CDR3 extends over 13 amino acids. The germline V and J ends were trimmed by 2 bases and 7 bases, with 12 bases remaining between them. Germline CDR1 ENHRY, CDR2 SYGVKD. CDR3: CAISEPSAGEQYF. CDR3 in DNA: TGTGCCATCAGTGAGCCTAGCGCAGGAGAGCAGTACTTC.

V usage is TRBV12-3 or TRBV12-4 and J usage is TRBJ2-3; tentatively, D is TRBD2 (5 bases). V was cut by 0 bases and J by 2 bases, with 9 bases left in between. The CDR3 runs 15 residues. The CDR3 reads CASSLAWGDTDTQYF. The CDR3 DNA follows: TGTGCCAGCAGTTTAGCGTGGGGAGACACAGATACGCAGTATTTT.

In the case of this clonotype: A single base separates this from a much larger clone, so it may be a read error. The CDR3 loop is CASRPRESNTEAFF. For the CDR3, the DNA is TGTGCCAGCAGACCCAGAGAATCGAACACTGAAGCTTTCTTT. The chain links TRBV6-1 to TRBJ1-1, with D unresolved. Trimming removed 6 bases from V and 1 base from J, with 12 bases in between. The CDR3 runs to 14 residues. The germline V gene has CDR1 MNHNS and CDR2 SASEGT.

At least ten counts were recorded for this clonotype. The chain recombines TRBV4-3 with TRBJ2-1; no reliable D call. Trimming stripped 0 bases from V and 0 bases from J, with 9 bases between. This CDR3 comprises 16 residues. The germline CDR1 and CDR2 sequences are LGHNA and YSLEER. As DNA, the CDR3 is TGCGCCAGCAGCCAAGATAGGGCTAGCTCCTACAATGAGCAGTTCTTC. It yields the protein CASSQDRASSYNEQFF.